This T cell receptor beta chain was identified during a study of cytomegalovirus exposure and HLA in healthy donors. Researchers ran the PCR with 60 Vbeta and 13 Jbeta primers. TCRdb's copy holds only in-frame clones and misses some; the assay was immunoSEQ multiplex PCR. The table lists approximately 120,000 clones. All the people who gave samples were healthy bone marrow donors. In germline, CDR1 is SGHNT, CDR2 YYREEE (reference sequence). Between the trimmed V and J ends, which lost 0 bases and 2 bases, there was a span of 5 bases. The CDR3 covers 13 residues. The gene calls are TRBV5-4 and TRBJ1-2; D gene unclear. This clonotype was obtained from a man aged 18 to 29 in good health and CMV-seronegative. Sequencing used PBMCs. The CDR3 loop reads CASSLGENYGYTF. CDR3 DNA: TGTGCCAGCAGCTTGGGAGAGAACTATGGCTACACCTTC. Combining the CDR3 with reference TRBV5-4 and TRBJ1-2 gives the whole variable domain ETGVTQSPTHLIKTRGQQVTLRCSSQSGHNTVSWYQQALGQGPQFIFQYYREEENGRGNFPPRFSGLQFPNYSSELNVNALELDDSALYLCASSLGENYGYTFGSGTRLTVV.